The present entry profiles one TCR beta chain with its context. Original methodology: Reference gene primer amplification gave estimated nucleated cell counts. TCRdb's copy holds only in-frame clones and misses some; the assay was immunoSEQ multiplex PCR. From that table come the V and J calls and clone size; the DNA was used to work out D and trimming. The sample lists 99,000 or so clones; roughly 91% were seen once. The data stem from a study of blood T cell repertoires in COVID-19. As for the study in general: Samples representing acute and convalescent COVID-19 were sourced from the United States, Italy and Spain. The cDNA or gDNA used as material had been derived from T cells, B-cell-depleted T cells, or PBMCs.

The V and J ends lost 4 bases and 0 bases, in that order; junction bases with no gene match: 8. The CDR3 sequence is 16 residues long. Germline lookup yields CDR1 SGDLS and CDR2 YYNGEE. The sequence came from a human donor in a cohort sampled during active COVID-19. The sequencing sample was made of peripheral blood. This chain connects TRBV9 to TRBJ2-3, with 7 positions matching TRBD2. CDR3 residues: CASSTRGTTSTDTQYF. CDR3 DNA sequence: TGTGCCAGCAGCACGCGTGGGACTACGAGCACAGATACGCAGTATTTT. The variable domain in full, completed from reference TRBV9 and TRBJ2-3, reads DSGVTQTPKHLITATGQRVTLRCSPRSGDLSVYWYQQSLDQGLQFLIQYYNGEERAKGNILERFSAQQFPDLHSELNLSSLELGDSALYFCASSTRGTTSTDTQYFGPGTRLTVL.